This TCR beta chain was recovered during a study of lymphopenia after photon versus proton radiotherapy (dated by TCRdb to the late 2010s). Concerning the study at large: The study compared the immunological effects of photon versus proton radiation therapy in patients with gastrointestinal tumors who developed high-grade lymphopenia. The 20 patients in the cohort had gastrointestinal tumors, were treated with either photon or proton therapy, and subsequently developed lymphopenia. The study aimed to characterize how the two radiation modalities differ in their impact on the immune system.

The receptor library was made with the immunoSEQ multiplex PCR assay. T cell repertoires were profiled by deep sequencing of rearranged TCR beta loci, alongside multiparametric flow cytometry. This immuneACCESS table, as held by TCRdb, lists in-frame sequences with V and J called but not all clones. Of the missing ones, under half trace to an unresolved V gene in checked studies; the others have no known cause. The sample table shows some 29,000 clones, and roughly 87% are seen once. The ten most abundant clones make up around 50% of the sample. From a lookup of the germline V gene, CDR1 and CDR2 are LGHNA and YSLEER. Ends trimmed: V by 0 bases, J by 7 bases; bases unmatched to a gene: 4. The CDR3 has 15 amino acids, counting the end cysteine and phenylalanine. Only the CDR3 portion is preserved as DNA: 45 bases, with reading frame beginning at the first base. Points the paper makes about the study in general: Among patients across the cohort who died, overall survival time showed an inverse correlation with a larger post-nadir drop in TCR diversity. During treatment, patients who received photon therapy lost naive T cells and TCR diversity and gained effector/memory populations, whereas patients who received proton therapy remained relatively stable. After the lymphocyte count nadir, photon-treated repertoires showed oligoclonal expansion, especially of CD8+ Temra cells, which drove the drop in diversity. The survival association was assessed only in patients who died, and the authors presented better survival with proton therapy as a possibility rather than a demonstrated result.

About this clone: Its antigen specificity is not known. No qualities accompany the bases; no much larger clone lies one base away.

The specimen was peripheral blood, collected from a patient treated with proton-based radiotherapy. The chain uses TRBV4-3 and TRBJ1-4, and 8 junctional nucleotides match TRBD1. This receptor was identified in a woman aged 55-69 years with cholangiocarcinoma. Some clones in this sample may be carry-over from other donors' samples. CDR3 loop: CASSQDRGRIEKLFF. DNA sequence: TGCGCCAGCAGCCAAGACAGGGGGCGTATTGAAAAACTGTTTTTT.